Below, 14 T cell receptor beta chains from the same sample are listed, as sequenced in a study of T cells after yellow fever vaccination. TCRdb re-analysed the 5' RACE reads in MiXCR, keeping a single row per CDR3 protein. Of some 340,000 distinct CDR3 sequences listed, about 10% are singletons. The sequenced sample was CD4+ T cells sorted from PBMCs, obtained 45 days after the yellow fever booster vaccination. The receptors shown here come from a man between 18 and 29 years old who received the YFV17D yellow fever vaccine.

This clonotype was picked up a small number of times. J is TRBJ2-3 and V is TRBV5-1; 11 bases fit TRBD2. CDR3 length: 18 amino acids. V trimming: 1 base; J trimming: 9 bases; junction bases outside the gene matches: 16. Germline V gives CDR1 SGHRS, CDR2 YFSETQ. The CDR3 sequence is CASSLSPAVAGGPSTQYF. Here the CDR3 DNA reads TGCGCCAGCAGCTTGTCCCCTGCGGTAGCGGGGGGGCCAAGCACGCAGTATTTT.

J is TRBJ2-2 and V is TRBV6-6; no clear D gene. Trimming shortened V by 8 bases and J by 1 base, and 11 bases separated the two germline ends. Germline V gives CDR1 MNHNY, CDR2 SVGAGI (reference sequence). This CDR3 contains 14 residues. The CDR3 loop is CASSADQNTGELFF. The CDR3, as DNA: TGTGCCAGCTCGGCGGATCAGAACACCGGGGAGCTGTTTTTT.

This clonotype was picked up many times. This rearrangement joins TRBV10-3 to TRBJ2-1, with D hard to call. Germline CDR1 ENHRY, CDR2 SYGVKD. CDR3 length: 10 amino acids. V was trimmed by 7 bases and J by 12 bases, leaving 10 bases between them. The CDR3 bases are TGTGCCATCACCGAGATGAGGCAGTTCTTC. As protein: CAITEMRQFF.

This clonotype was found many times. The chain has TRBV6-5 and TRBJ2-2; no firm D call. V was trimmed by 2 bases and J by 1 base, leaving 8 bases between them. CDR3 size: 15 residues. CDR1 and CDR2 from the germline V gene are MNHEY and SVGAGI. The CDR3 spells CASSYQARNTGELFF. In DNA, the CDR3 is TGTGCCAGCAGTTACCAGGCTAGGAACACCGGGGAGCTGTTTTTT.

This clonotype was detected a few times. The chain links TRBV4-3 to TRBJ2-3; a possible D gene is TRBD2 (5 bases). Germline V CDR1 and CDR2: LGHNA, YSLEER. The CDR3 contains 13 residues. V gave up 7 bases and J gave up 6 bases, with 14 bases separating them. The CDR3 nucleotides read TGCGCCAGCACCAAGCGGTTGGATGATACGCAGTATTTT. Translated, it gives CASTKRLDDTQYF.

J is TRBJ2-4 and V is TRBV7-2, with 12 bases lining up with TRBD2. The CDR3 sequence is 15 residues long. V lost 3 bases, J lost 9 bases, and 6 bases stayed unmatched. Germline V gene sequence: CDR1 SGHTA, CDR2 FQGNSA. CDR3 sequence reads: CASSLLAGGPGIQYF. As DNA, the CDR3 is TGTGCCAGCAGCTTGCTAGCGGGGGGGCCAGGCATTCAGTACTTC.

V usage is TRBV6-2 or TRBV6-3 and J usage is TRBJ2-2, with 10 bases matching TRBD2. CDR3 length: 17 residues. V trimming: 2 bases; J trimming: 7 bases; junction bases outside the gene matches: 10. The germline gives CDR1 MNHEY, CDR2 SVGEGT. CDR3 amino acids: CASSYQAGGPRFGELFF. The CDR3 nucleotides are TGTGCCAGCAGTTACCAAGCGGGGGGGCCTCGTTTCGGGGAGCTGTTTTTT.

This clonotype has only a few counts. The chain carries TRBV18 and TRBJ2-5; no clear D. The CDR3 runs 13 residues. CDR1 and CDR2 from the germline V gene are KGHSH and LQKENI. V lost 3 bases to trimming and J lost 4 bases, with 9 bases between them. The CDR3 nucleotides are TGTGCCAGCTCACCTTACTCGGGAGAGACCCAGTACTTC. Translation: CASSPYSGETQYF.

This clonotype was counted at least ten times. The rearrangement uses TRBV12-3 or TRBV12-4 and TRBJ1-1; no clear D gene. The CDR3 has 11 amino acids. Between the trimmed V and J ends, which lost 4 bases and 3 bases, there was a span of 3 bases. DNA of the CDR3: TGTGCCAGCAGTTCCTACACTGAAGCTTTCTTT. Residues: CASSSYTEAFF.

This clonotype was picked up many times. The chain couples TRBV9 to TRBJ1-4, with D maybe TRBD1 (5 bases). The CDR3 totals 13 residues. Trimming cost V 3 bases and J 7 bases, with 10 bases left between them. CDR1 is SGDLS and CDR2 is YYNGEE in the germline V gene. The CDR3 sequence is CASSGGRGEKLFF. The DNA of the CDR3 is TGTGCCAGCAGCGGGGGACGGGGTGAAAAACTGTTTTTT.

This clonotype has just a few counts. This chain links TRBV7-8 with TRBJ2-1; 15 bases agree with TRBD2. The V gene's germline CDR1 is SGHVS and CDR2 FQNEAQ. The CDR3 has 16 residues. V shed 3 bases and J 9 bases; nucleotides not matched to a gene: 6. CDR3 sequence (DNA): TGTGCCAGCAGCTTGGGGACTAGCGGGGGGCCCTTTGAGCAGTTCTTC. Translated: CASSLGTSGGPFEQFF.

This clonotype has a handful of counts. The chain combines TRBV7-9 with TRBJ1-2; D unresolved. CDR3 length: 12 amino acids. The germline gives CDR1 SEHNR, CDR2 FQNEAQ (reference sequence). Trimming shortened V by 5 bases and J by 4 bases, and 8 bases separated the two germline ends. The CDR3 nucleotides read TGTGCCAGCAGCCCTTTTAGCTATGGCTACACCTTC. The encoded protein is CASSPFSYGYTF. Full variable domain (rest looked up from reference TRBV7-9 and TRBJ1-2): DTGVSQNPRHKITKRGQNVTFRCDPISEHNRLYWYRQTLGQGPEFLTYFQNEAQLEKSRLLSDRFSAERPKGSFSTLEIQRTEQGDSAMYLCASSPFSYGYTFGSGTRLTVV.

The V and J genes are TRBV20-1 and TRBJ1-1, with D perhaps matching TRBD1 (5 bases). Germline CDR1 and CDR2: DFQATT and SNEGSKA (reference sequence). The CDR3 has 13 amino acids. Trimming pared 5 bases from V and 0 bases from J, leaving 10 bases between. The CDR3: CSASGDLNTEAFF. In nucleotides, the CDR3 is TGCAGTGCTTCGGGGGATTTGAACACTGAAGCTTTCTTT.

The chain combines TRBV24-1 with TRBJ2-5; TRBD2 matches at 10 bases. V gave up 8 bases and J gave up 5 bases; unmatched junction bases: 10. The germline V gene has CDR1 KGHDR and CDR2 SFDVKD. The CDR3 totals 15 residues. This chain's CDR3 is CATMGVAGGWETQYF. The CDR3 nucleotides read TGTGCCACCATGGGTGTAGCGGGGGGCTGGGAGACCCAGTACTTC.